One and the same sample provided the 4 T cell receptor beta chains below, sequenced in a study of blood T cell repertoires in COVID-19 (TCRdb year 2020). The library was made by the immunoSEQ multiplex PCR assay. TCRdb mirrors the immuneACCESS table, restricted to in-frame sequences. Some clones are absent from its copies; in checked studies, under half trace to an unresolved V gene, and the reason for the others is unknown. The sample contains around 310,000 clones, 89% of them found a single time. The ten largest clones represent approximately 12% of the sample. Sequencing was done on a sample of peripheral blood. These receptors were obtained from a woman aged 55-70 years with acute or convalescent COVID-19.

The chain carries TRBV6-5 and TRBJ2-7, with 11 bases matching TRBD1. Germline-derived CDR1 and CDR2 are MNHEY and SVGAGI. J lost 1 base, V lost 0 bases, and 2 bases had no gene match. The CDR3 sequence is 16 residues long. CDR3 DNA sequence: TGTGCCAGCAGTTACTCTGGACAGGGGGCATCCTACGAGCAGTACTTC. Translated: CASSYSGQGASYEQYF.

The chain has TRBV5-1 and TRBJ2-3, with TRBD1 identical over 7 bases. The V segment lost 4 bases and the J segment 0 bases; nucleotides outside the gene matches: 11. The CDR3 loop spans 17 amino acids. CDR1 is SGHRS and CDR2 is YFSETQ in the germline V gene. CDR3 DNA sequence: TGCGCCAGCAGCGAGAAACAGGGGATCGTGAGCACAGATACGCAGTATTTT. Residues: CASSEKQGIVSTDTQYF. The complete variable domain, with remaining parts taken from reference TRBV5-1 and TRBJ2-3, reads KAGVTQTPRYLIKTRGQQVTLSCSPISGHRSVSWYQQTPGQGLQFLFEYFSETQRNKGNFPGRFSGRQFSNSRSEMNVSTLELGDSALYLCASSEKQGIVSTDTQYFGPGTRLTVL.

This chain uses TRBV27 with TRBJ2-1; 9 positions match TRBD2. Per the germline V gene, CDR1 is MNHEY and CDR2 is SMNVEV (reference sequence). This CDR3 spans 17 amino acids. J gave up 2 bases and V 3 bases, and 8 bases lay outside the gene matches. CDR3 residues: CASSLPQLAGTYNEQFF. In nucleotides, the CDR3 is TGTGCCAGCAGTTTGCCCCAGCTAGCGGGAACCTACAATGAGCAGTTCTTC.

The chain links TRBV28 to TRBJ1-2, with 9 bases aligning to TRBD1. V gave up 8 bases and J gave up 4 bases; unmatched junction bases: 11. The CDR3 covers 15 residues. Germline V lookup: CDR1 MDHEN, CDR2 SYDVKM. CDR3 bases: TGTGCCAGCGGAGGACTTCCGGGACAGGGCTATGGCTACACCTTC. Translation gives CASGGLPGQGYGYTF.